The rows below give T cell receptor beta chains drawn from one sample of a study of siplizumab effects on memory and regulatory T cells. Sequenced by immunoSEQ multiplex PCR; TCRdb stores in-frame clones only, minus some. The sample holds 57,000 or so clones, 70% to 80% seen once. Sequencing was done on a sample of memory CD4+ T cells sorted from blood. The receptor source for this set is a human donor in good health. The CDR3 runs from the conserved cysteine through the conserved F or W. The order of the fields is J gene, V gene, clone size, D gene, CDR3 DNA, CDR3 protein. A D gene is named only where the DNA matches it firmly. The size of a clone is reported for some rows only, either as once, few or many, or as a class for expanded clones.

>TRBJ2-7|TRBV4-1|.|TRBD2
TGCGCCAGCAGCCAACGAGTTAGCGGGGGGGATAACTACGAGCAGTACTTC
CASSQRVSGGDNYEQYF
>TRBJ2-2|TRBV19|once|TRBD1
TGTGCCAGCCGGACAGGGGGAGGGGAGCTGTTTTTT
CASRTGGGELFF
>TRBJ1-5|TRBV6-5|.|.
TGTGCCAGCAGGCTAGACAACAATCAGCCCCAGCATTTT
CASRLDNNQPQHF
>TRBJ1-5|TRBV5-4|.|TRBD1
TGTGCCAGCAGCCAGCAGGGGGGCAATCAGCCCCAGCATTTT
CASSQQGGNQPQHF
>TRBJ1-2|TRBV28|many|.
TGTGCCAGCAGTTTAGCGGGGCCGTTGGGGAATGGCTACACCTTC
CASSLAGPLGNGYTF
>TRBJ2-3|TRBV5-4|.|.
TGTGCCAGCAGCTTTGGCGGCAGGGAGGATACGCAGTATTTT
CASSFGGREDTQYF
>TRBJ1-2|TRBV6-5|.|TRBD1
TGTGCCAGCGCGACAGGGTATAACTATGGCTACACCTTC
CASATGYNYGYTF
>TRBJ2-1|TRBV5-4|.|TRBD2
TGTGCCAGCAGCCTCCCCGGGGTCGGGACTAGCGGGGGACGCTACAATGAGCAGTTCTTC
CASSLPGVGTSGGRYNEQFF
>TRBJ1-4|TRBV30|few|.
TGTGCCTGGAGTGTGGAGACAGGAGAAAAACTGTTTTTT
CAWSVETGEKLFF
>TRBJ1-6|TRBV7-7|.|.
TGTGCCAGCAGCTTGGGGGACCGTCTAAACTTGACTAGCTCCTATAATTCACCCCTCCACTTT
CASSLGDRLNLTSSYNSPLHF
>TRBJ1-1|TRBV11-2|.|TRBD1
TGTGCCAGCAGCCCACAGGGGGGTCGCACTGAAGCTTTCTTT
CASSPQGGRTEAFF
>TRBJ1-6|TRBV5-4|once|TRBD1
TGTGCCAGCAGCTCCGGACAGGAGAGCTCCTATAATTCACCCCTCCACTTT
CASSSGQESSYNSPLHF
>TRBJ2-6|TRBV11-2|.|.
TGTGCCAGCAGCTTAAATCCGTCTGGGGCCAACGTCCTGACTTTC
CASSLNPSGANVLTF
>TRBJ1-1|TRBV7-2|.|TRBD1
TGTGCCAGCAGCATTCGAAGACAGGGCACTGAAGCTTTCTTT
CASSIRRQGTEAFF
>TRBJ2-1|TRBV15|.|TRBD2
TGTGCCACCAGCCCCCGGGGGGGTGAGCAGTTCTTC
CATSPRGGEQFF
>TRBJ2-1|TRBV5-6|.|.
TGTGCCAGCAGCCGGGCGGCCGGCAATGAGCAGTTCTTC
CASSRAAGNEQFF
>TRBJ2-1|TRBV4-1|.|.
TGCGCCAGCAGCCAAGACTACCTCAATGAGCAGTTCTTC
CASSQDYLNEQFF
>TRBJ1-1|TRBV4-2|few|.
TGTGCCAGCAGCCAAGAGGGAGGGAAGAACACTGAAGCTTTCTTT
CASSQEGGKNTEAFF
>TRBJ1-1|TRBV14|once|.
TGTGCCAGCAGTTGGACACGTGAGAACACTGAAGCTTTCTTT
CASSWTRENTEAFF
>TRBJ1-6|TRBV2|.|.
TGTGCCAGCAGTGAAACGAGGGGATCACCCCTCCACTTT
CASSETRGSPLHF
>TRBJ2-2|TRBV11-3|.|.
TGTGCCAGCAGCTTATGGTCGGGAGTGAACACCGGGGAGCTGTTTTTT
CASSLWSGVNTGELFF
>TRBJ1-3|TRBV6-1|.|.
TGTGCCAGCAGTGAAGGAATTCAAGGGAACACCATATATTTT
CASSEGIQGNTIYF
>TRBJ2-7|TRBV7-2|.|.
TGTGCCAGCAGCGATCCCGGGACCCCACCCTACGAGCAGTACTTC
CASSDPGTPPYEQYF
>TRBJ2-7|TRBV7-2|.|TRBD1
TGTGCCAGCAGCGGGACAGTAATTCCCTACGAGCAGTACTTC
CASSGTVIPYEQYF
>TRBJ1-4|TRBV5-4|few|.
TGTGCCAGCAGCTTCACCGGATCAACTAATGAAAAACTGTTTTTT
CASSFTGSTNEKLFF
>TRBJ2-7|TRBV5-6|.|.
TGTGCCAGCAGCTTTGGGGACCCTATAATATACGAGCAGTACTTC
CASSFGDPIIYEQYF
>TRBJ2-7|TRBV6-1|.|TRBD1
TGTGCCAGCAGGGGGACAGGGGAAGGGAACGAGCAGTACTTC
CASRGTGEGNEQYF
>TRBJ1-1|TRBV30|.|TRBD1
TGTGCCTGGAGTTCACAGGGGGTGAACACTGAAGCTTTCTTT
CAWSSQGVNTEAFF
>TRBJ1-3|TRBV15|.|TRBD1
TGTGCCACCAGCACACGTTCCGGGACAGTAGGAAACACCATATATTTT
CATSTRSGTVGNTIYF
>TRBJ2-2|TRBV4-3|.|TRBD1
TGCGCCAGCAGCCGCGGACAGGGGTACACCGGGGAGCTGTTTTTT
CASSRGQGYTGELFF
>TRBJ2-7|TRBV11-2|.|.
TGTGCCAGCAGCTTTTATCTAGGGTCCCAAAGACACTCCTACGAGCAGTACTTC
CASSFYLGSQRHSYEQYF
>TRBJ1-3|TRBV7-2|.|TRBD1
TGTGCCAGCAGCTTAGCGGGACAGGGGGGAAACACCATATATTTT
CASSLAGQGGNTIYF
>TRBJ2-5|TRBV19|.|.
TGTGCCAGTAGTATGCGGGAGACCCAGTACTTC
CASSMRETQYF
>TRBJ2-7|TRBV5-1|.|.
TGCGCCAGCAGCCCCCAGCCGGGGTTATCCTCCTACGAGCAGTACTTC
CASSPQPGLSSYEQYF
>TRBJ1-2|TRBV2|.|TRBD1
TGTGCCAGCAGGGGTGACAGGGCTTACGGCTACACCTTC
CASRGDRAYGYTF
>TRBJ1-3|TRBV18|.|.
TGTGCCAGCTCACGAATAGGGTCAGCTACGAGGGGTGGAAACACCATATATTTT
CASSRIGSATRGGNTIYF
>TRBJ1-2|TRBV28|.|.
TGTGCCAGCAGTTCGATGGGGGCGTTCTTTTATGGCTACACCTTC
CASSSMGAFFYGYTF